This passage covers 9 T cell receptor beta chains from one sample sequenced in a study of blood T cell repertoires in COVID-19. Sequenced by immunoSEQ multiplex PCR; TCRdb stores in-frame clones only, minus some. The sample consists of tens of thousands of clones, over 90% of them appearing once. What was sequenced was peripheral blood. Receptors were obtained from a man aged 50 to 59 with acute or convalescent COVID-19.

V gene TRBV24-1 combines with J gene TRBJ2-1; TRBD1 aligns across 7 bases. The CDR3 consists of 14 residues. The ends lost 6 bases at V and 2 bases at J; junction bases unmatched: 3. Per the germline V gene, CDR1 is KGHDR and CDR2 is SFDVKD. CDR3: CATSPTGAYNEQFF. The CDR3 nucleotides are TGTGCCACCAGTCCAACAGGGGCCTACAATGAGCAGTTCTTC.

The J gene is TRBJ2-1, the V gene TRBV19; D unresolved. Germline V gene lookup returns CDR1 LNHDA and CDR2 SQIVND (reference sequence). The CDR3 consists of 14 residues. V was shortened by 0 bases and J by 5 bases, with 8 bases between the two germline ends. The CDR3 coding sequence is TGTGCCAGTAGTATAGAAGGAACTAACAATGAGCAGTTCTTC. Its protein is CASSIEGTNNEQFF.

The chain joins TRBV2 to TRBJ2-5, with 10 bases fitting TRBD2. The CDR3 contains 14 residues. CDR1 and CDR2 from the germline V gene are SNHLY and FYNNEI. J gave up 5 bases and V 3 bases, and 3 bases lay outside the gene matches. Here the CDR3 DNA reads TGTGCCAGCAGTGAGGGACTAGCGATCGAGACCCAGTACTTC. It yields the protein CASSEGLAIETQYF.

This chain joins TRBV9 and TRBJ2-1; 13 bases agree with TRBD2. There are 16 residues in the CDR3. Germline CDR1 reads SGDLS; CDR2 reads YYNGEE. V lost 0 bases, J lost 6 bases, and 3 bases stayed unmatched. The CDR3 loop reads CASSVGGLAGANEQFF. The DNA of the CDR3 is TGTGCCAGCAGCGTAGGTGGACTAGCGGGAGCCAATGAGCAGTTCTTC.

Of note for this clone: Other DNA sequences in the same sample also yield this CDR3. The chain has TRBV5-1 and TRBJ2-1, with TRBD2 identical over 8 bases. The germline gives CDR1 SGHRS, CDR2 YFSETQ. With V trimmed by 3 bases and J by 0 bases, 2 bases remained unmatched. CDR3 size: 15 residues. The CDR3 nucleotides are TGCGCCAGCAGCTCCGGGACTAGCTCCTACAATGAGCAGTTCTTC. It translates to CASSSGTSSYNEQFF.

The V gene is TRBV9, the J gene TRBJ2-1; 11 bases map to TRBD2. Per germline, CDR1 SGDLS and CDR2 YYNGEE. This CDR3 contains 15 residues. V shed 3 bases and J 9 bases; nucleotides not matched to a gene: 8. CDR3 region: CASSATSGRFGEQFF. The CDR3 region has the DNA TGTGCCAGCAGCGCAACTAGCGGGAGATTCGGTGAGCAGTTCTTC.

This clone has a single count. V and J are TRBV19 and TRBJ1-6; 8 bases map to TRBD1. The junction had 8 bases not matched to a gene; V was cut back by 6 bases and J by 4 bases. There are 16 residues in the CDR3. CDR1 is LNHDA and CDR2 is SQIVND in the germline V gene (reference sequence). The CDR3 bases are TGTGCCAGTAGCCCGGGACAGGACGGGTATAATTCACCCCTCCACTTT. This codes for CASSPGQDGYNSPLHF.

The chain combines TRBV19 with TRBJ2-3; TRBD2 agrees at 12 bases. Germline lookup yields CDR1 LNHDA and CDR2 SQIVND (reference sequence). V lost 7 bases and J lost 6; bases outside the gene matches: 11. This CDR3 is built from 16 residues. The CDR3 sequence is CASTQTALAGGDTQYF. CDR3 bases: TGTGCCAGTACCCAAACCGCGCTAGCGGGAGGGGATACGCAGTATTTT. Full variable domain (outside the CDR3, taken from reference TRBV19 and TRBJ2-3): DGGITQSPKYLFRKEGQNVTLSCEQNLNHDAMYWYRQDPGQGLRLIYYSQIVNDFQKGDIAEGYSVSREKKESFPLTVTSAQKNPTAFYLCASTQTALAGGDTQYFGPGTRLTVL.

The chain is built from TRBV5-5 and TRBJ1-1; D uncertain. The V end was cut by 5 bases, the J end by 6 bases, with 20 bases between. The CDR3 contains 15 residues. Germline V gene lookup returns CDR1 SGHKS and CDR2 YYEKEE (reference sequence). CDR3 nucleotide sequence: TGTGCCAGCAGTCCCTCTGGGGAGTTGCGGGCTGAAGCTTTCTTT. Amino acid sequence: CASSPSGELRAEAFF.